This entry is about one T cell receptor beta chain. What it binds is not known. An end of the junction differs from the germline gene, which may be a read error. The DNA ends 3 residues before the CDR3 does, and the rest of the CDR3 is filled in from the germline J gene. The CDR3 extends over 15 amino acids. The germline V gene encodes CDR1 LGHNA and CDR2 YNFKEQ. These data belong to a study of T cells in women clearing cervical HPV infection. Study results and limitations: Controls had more TRBV6-7 (0.16%) than cases (roughly 0.11%). T-cell numbers per sample were unknown and may explain richness differences.

TCRdb's copy holds only in-frame clones and misses some; the assay was immunoSEQ multiplex PCR. Found here are under 45,000 clones; the top ten clones hold roughly 1.4%. Cervical HPV DNA detected by MY09/MY11 PCR, typed by dot-blot. The source is a woman aged 18 to 75 with a cervical HPV16 infection that either progressed to CIN3+ or cleared (not recorded which). V gene TRBV4-2 combines with J gene TRBJ2-2; 11 positions agree with TRBD1. Sequenced sample: blood buffy coat. CDR3 region: CASSQAGQGAGELFF. CDR3 DNA, as far as it was read: TGCGCCAGCAGCCAAGCGGGACAGGGGGCCGGGGAG.